These 21 T cell receptor beta chains were sequenced from one sample in a study of blood T cell repertoires in COVID-19. The data were produced by immunoSEQ multiplex PCR, yet TCRdb's version contains in-frame clones alone and is incomplete. The sample shows about 220,000 clones, 84% of them seen only once. The sequenced sample consisted of PBMCs or T cells enriched from blood (not recorded which). The receptors were sampled from a woman aged 40 to 50 who had recovered from COVID-19.

The chain carries TRBV14 and TRBJ2-2; TRBD2 matches at 7 bases. Trimming cost V 1 base and J 6 bases; bases outside gene matches: 5. The germline V gene has CDR1 SGHDN and CDR2 FVKESK. The CDR3 has 15 residues. The CDR3 is CASSQGGRGPGELFF. As DNA, the CDR3 is TGTGCCAGCAGCCAAGGCGGGAGAGGTCCCGGGGAGCTGTTTTTT.

The CDR3 sequence is CASSGFLNTEAFF. The CDR3 nucleotides are TGTGCCAGCAGTGGCTTTTTGAACACTGAAGCTTTCTTT. This chain connects TRBV27 to TRBJ1-1; D remains ambiguous. V was shortened by 5 bases and J by 0 bases, with 7 bases between the two germline ends. The CDR3 has 13 amino acids. Looked up from germline, CDR1 is MNHEY and CDR2 is SMNVEV (reference sequence).

The chain recombines TRBV19 with TRBJ2-7; 12 nucleotides match TRBD2. The germline CDR1 and CDR2 sequences are LNHDA and SQIVND (reference sequence). CDR3 length equals 14 residues. V lost 9 bases and J lost 3; bases outside the gene matches: 6. CDR3 sequence (DNA): TGTGCCAGCTCACTAGCGGGAGGAAACTACGAGCAGTACTTC. Protein sequence: CASSLAGGNYEQYF. Variable domain in full (rest from reference TRBV19 and TRBJ2-7): DGGITQSPKYLFRKEGQNVTLSCEQNLNHDAMYWYRQDPGQGLRLIYYSQIVNDFQKGDIAEGYSVSREKKESFPLTVTSAQKNPTAFYLCASSLAGGNYEQYFGPGTRLTVT.

V and J are TRBV7-8 and TRBJ2-5, with 8 bases lining up with TRBD2. V was clipped by 5 bases and J by 1 base; unmatched bases: 3. Germline lookup yields CDR1 SGHVS and CDR2 FQNEAQ. CDR3 length equals 14 residues. CDR3 coding DNA: TGTGCCAGCAGCCCGGGGGGGGGCCAAGAGACCCAGTACTTC. Residues: CASSPGGGQETQYF.

The genes are TRBV9 and TRBJ1-4; 9 nucleotides align to TRBD1. The CDR3 contains 16 residues. Germline CDR1 reads SGDLS; CDR2 reads YYNGEE. Trimming cost V 4 bases and J 6 bases; bases outside gene matches: 10. CDR3 in amino acids: CASSSNPGQGYEKLFF. The DNA for the CDR3 is TGTGCCAGCAGCTCTAACCCGGGACAGGGTTATGAAAAACTGTTTTTT.

The rearrangement joins TRBV19 to TRBJ1-2; TRBD1 might be the D (6 bases). V dropped 4 bases and J dropped 0 bases, with 12 bases sitting between them. CDR1 is LNHDA and CDR2 is SQIVND in the germline V gene (reference sequence). There are 15 residues in the CDR3. The CDR3 spells CASSTQGGANYGYTF. The CDR3 nucleotides read TGTGCCAGTAGTACCCAAGGGGGAGCTAACTATGGCTACACCTTC.

The chain combines TRBV19 with TRBJ2-2; 7 bases align to TRBD1. The V gene's germline CDR1 is LNHDA and CDR2 SQIVND (reference sequence). This CDR3 is 16 amino acids long. Trimming at V came to 6 bases and at J to 0 bases, leaving 7 bases not matched to a gene. In DNA form, the CDR3 reads TGTGCCAGTAGCTTCCTCGGGACAGCGAACACCGGGGAGCTGTTTTTT. It codes for CASSFLGTANTGELFF.

CDR3 bases: TGTGCCAGCAGTTCGAATCTGAGGCTAGGTAACACTGAAGCTTTCTTT. It yields the protein CASSSNLRLGNTEAFF. The chain links TRBV11-2 to TRBJ1-1, with D unclear. Germline CDR1 is SGHAT and CDR2 is FQNNGV. The ends were cut back, 6 bases at V and 2 bases at J, with 19 bases in the middle. This CDR3 comprises 16 residues.

This clone was counted only a few times. CDR3 coding DNA: TGTGCCAGCTCACCTTCAGGCCGGCATAATGAAAAACTGTTTTTT. It specifies CASSPSGRHNEKLFF. The chain recombines TRBV18 with TRBJ1-4; unclear D gene. The CDR3 sequence is 15 residues long. CDR1 KGHSH and CDR2 LQKENI come from the germline V gene. The V end lost 3 bases, the J end lost 4 bases, and 12 bases lay between the germline ends.

This clone came up once. J is TRBJ2-3 and V is TRBV5-1; 7 bases agree with TRBD1. CDR1 and CDR2 (germline): SGHRS, YFSETQ. Trimming cost V 5 bases and J 2 bases; bases outside gene matches: 8. The CDR3 is made up of 15 amino acids. The CDR3, as DNA: TGCGCCAGCAGTTCGCCAGGGACAGACACAGATACGCAGTATTTT. Protein sequence: CASSSPGTDTDTQYF.

The chain joins TRBV5-1 to TRBJ1-1; 7 bases fit TRBD1. This CDR3 region has 14 residues. V was clipped by 0 bases and J by 8 bases; unmatched bases: 7. Germline V gene data show CDR1 as SGHRS and CDR2 as YFSETQ. CDR3 in amino acids: CASSLEAGTEEAFF. The CDR3 coding sequence is TGCGCCAGCAGCTTGGAGGCCGGGACAGAAGAAGCTTTCTTT. The whole variable domain, filled in from reference TRBV5-1 and TRBJ1-1, reads KAGVTQTPRYLIKTRGQQVTLSCSPISGHRSVSWYQQTPGQGLQFLFEYFSETQRNKGNFPGRFSGRQFSNSRSEMNVSTLELGDSALYLCASSLEAGTEEAFFGQGTRLTVV.

The V call is TRBV5-4, the J call TRBJ2-2; 9 bases line up with TRBD1. The CDR3 has 16 amino acids. The germline gives CDR1 SGHNT, CDR2 YYREEE (reference sequence). Trimming cost V 0 bases and J 6 bases; bases outside gene matches: 6. In nucleotides, the CDR3 is TGTGCCAGCAGCTTGGGCAGACAGGGGGGAGCCGGGGAGCTGTTTTTT. Translating it yields CASSLGRQGGAGELFF.

V usage is TRBV7-2 and J usage is TRBJ2-1; TRBD2 aligns across 9 bases. The CDR3 runs 14 residues. With 2 bases clipped from V and 7 bases from J, the junction kept 3 bases outside the gene matches. The germline gives CDR1 SGHTA, CDR2 FQGNSA. The CDR3 DNA reads TGTGCCAGCAGCTTATTAGCGGGAGTTAATGAGCAGTTCTTC. It codes for CASSLLAGVNEQFF.

V is TRBV15 and J is TRBJ1-1; 7 bases map to TRBD1. The germline gives CDR1 LNHNV, CDR2 YYDKDF (reference sequence). The V and J ends lost 5 bases and 7 bases, in that order; junction bases with no gene match: 19. This CDR3 is 17 amino acids long. CDR3 residues: CATSVGYPRDRPFEAFF. CDR3 bases: TGTGCCACCAGCGTGGGGTACCCCCGGGACAGACCCTTTGAAGCTTTCTTT.

The rearrangement joins TRBV28 to TRBJ1-2; maybe TRBD1 (5 bases). CDR3 length equals 14 residues. The germline V and J ends were trimmed by 4 bases and 4 bases, with 13 bases remaining between them. The germline V gene encodes CDR1 MDHEN and CDR2 SYDVKM. CDR3 protein: CASSSQTARYGYTF. The CDR3, as DNA: TGTGCCAGCAGTTCACAGACAGCCCGCTATGGCTACACCTTC.

This clone was counted a few times. The J gene is TRBJ2-3, the V gene TRBV18; 11 positions match TRBD2. The trim removed 3 bases at V and 0 bases at J, leaving 8 bases unmatched. From germline, CDR1 is KGHSH and CDR2 LQKENI. CDR3 size: 18 residues. DNA of the CDR3: TGTGCCAGCTCACCCGGGACTAGCGGTCGAACTAGCACAGATACGCAGTATTTT. Protein: CASSPGTSGRTSTDTQYF.

V usage is TRBV11-3 and J usage is TRBJ2-5; 7 bases match TRBD2. V gave up 1 base and J gave up 4 bases; unmatched junction bases: 3. Germline CDR1 is SGHNT and CDR2 is YENEEA. The CDR3 contains 14 residues. The CDR3 DNA reads TGTGCCAGCAGCTTAGCGGGGGGAGGAGAGACCCAGTACTTC. Its protein is CASSLAGGGETQYF.

The J gene is TRBJ1-1, the V gene TRBV5-4; possibly TRBD1 for D (6 bases). The CDR3 loop spans 15 amino acids. V lost 0 bases to trimming and J lost 1 base, with 10 bases between them. The germline gives CDR1 SGHNT, CDR2 YYREEE (reference sequence). CDR3 region: CASSLGRGGNTEAFF. CDR3 bases: TGTGCCAGCAGCTTGGGCAGGGGTGGGAACACTGAAGCTTTCTTT. The full variable domain, with the rest looked up from reference TRBV5-4 and TRBJ1-1, is ETGVTQSPTHLIKTRGQQVTLRCSSQSGHNTVSWYQQALGQGPQFIFQYYREEENGRGNFPPRFSGLQFPNYSSELNVNALELDDSALYLCASSLGRGGNTEAFFGQGTRLTVV.

Only a few counts were recorded for this clone. The chain joins TRBV5-4 to TRBJ2-1; TRBD2 matches 14 bases. The CDR3 covers 19 residues. Germline CDR1 is SGHNT and CDR2 is YYREEE (reference sequence). Germline trimming cut 2 bases from V and 5 bases from J; bases unmatched to any gene: 12. CDR3 DNA: TGTGCCAGCAGCTTAAGTGGACTAGCGGGAGGAGCTGGGAACAATGAGCAGTTCTTC. It is translated as CASSLSGLAGGAGNNEQFF.

This chain joins TRBV14 and TRBJ1-1; 8 bases match TRBD1. The CDR3 loop spans 15 amino acids. Germline CDR1 SGHDN, CDR2 FVKESK. After removal of 7 bases from V and 4 bases from J, the junction contained 11 bases not matched to a gene. CDR3 nucleotides: TGTGCCAGCAAAGGGTCATCGACAGGGGCCACTGAAGCTTTCTTT. Encoded protein: CASKGSSTGATEAFF.

The J gene is TRBJ2-5, the V gene TRBV11-3; no firm D call. This CDR3 region has 14 residues. Trimming shortened V by 4 bases and J by 5 bases, and 14 bases separated the two germline ends. Per germline, CDR1 SGHNT and CDR2 YENEEA. CDR3 sequence (DNA): TGTGCCAGCAGCTCAGGCCCCCAAACGGAGACCCAGTACTTC. Protein product: CASSSGPQTETQYF.